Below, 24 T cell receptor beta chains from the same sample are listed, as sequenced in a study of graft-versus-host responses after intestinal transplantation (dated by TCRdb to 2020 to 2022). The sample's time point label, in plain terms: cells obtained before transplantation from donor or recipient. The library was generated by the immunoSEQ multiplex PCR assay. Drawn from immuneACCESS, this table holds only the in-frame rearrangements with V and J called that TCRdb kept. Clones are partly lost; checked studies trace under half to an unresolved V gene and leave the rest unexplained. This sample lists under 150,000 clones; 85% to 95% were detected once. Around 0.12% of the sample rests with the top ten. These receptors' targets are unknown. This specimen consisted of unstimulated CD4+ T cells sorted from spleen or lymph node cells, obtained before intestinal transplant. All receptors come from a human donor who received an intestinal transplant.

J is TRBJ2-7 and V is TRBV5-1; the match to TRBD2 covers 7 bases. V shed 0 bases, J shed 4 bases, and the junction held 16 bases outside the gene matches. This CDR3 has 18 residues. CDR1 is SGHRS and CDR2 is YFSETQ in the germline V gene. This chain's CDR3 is CASSLDGSRGRGRYEQYF. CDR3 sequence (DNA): TGCGCCAGCAGCTTGGATGGCTCGCGCGGGAGAGGGAGGTACGAGCAGTACTTC.

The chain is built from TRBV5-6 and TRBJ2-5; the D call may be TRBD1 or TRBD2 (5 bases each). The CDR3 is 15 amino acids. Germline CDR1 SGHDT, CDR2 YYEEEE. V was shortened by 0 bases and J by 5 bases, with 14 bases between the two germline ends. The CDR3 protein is CASSLGGRAGETQYF. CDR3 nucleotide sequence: TGTGCCAGCAGCTTGGGGGGGAGAGCTGGTGAGACCCAGTACTTC.

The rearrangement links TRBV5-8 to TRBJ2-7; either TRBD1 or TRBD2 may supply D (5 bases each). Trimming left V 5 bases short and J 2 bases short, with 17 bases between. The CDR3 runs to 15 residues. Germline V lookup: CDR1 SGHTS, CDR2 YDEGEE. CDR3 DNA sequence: TGTGCCAGCAGTTACAGCCGGGGCCAACCCTACGAGCAGTACTTC. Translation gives CASSYSRGQPYEQYF.

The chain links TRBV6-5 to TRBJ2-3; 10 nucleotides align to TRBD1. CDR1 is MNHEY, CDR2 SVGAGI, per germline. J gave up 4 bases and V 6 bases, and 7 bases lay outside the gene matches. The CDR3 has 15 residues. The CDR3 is CASRQGQGRADTQYF. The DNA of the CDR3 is TGTGCCAGCAGACAGGGACAGGGGAGGGCAGATACGCAGTATTTT.

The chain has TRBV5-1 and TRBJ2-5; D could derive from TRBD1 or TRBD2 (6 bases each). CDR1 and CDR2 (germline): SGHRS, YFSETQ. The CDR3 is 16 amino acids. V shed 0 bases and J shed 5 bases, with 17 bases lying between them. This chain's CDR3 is CASSLVPGARGETQYF. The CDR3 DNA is TGCGCCAGCAGCTTGGTTCCGGGGGCGCGAGGGGAGACCCAGTACTTC.

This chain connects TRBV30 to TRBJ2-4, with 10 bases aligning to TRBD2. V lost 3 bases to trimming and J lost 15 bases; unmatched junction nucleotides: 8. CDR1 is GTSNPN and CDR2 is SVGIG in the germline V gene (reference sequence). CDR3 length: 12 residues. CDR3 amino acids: CAWRLPAGGWYF. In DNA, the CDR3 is TGTGCCTGGAGGCTACCAGCGGGAGGGTGGTACTTC.

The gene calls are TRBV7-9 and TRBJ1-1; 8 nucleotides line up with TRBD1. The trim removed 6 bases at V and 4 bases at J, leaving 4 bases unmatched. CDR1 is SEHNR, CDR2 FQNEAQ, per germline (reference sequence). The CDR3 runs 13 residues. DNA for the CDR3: TGTGCCAGCAGTTCTCAGGGGGCCACTGAAGCTTTCTTT. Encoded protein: CASSSQGATEAFF.

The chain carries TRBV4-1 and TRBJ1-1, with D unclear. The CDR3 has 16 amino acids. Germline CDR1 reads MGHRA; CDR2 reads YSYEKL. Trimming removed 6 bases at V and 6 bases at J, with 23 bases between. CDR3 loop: CASRSPGTNILAEAFF. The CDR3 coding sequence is TGCGCCAGCAGATCCCCAGGAACAAATATTCTAGCTGAAGCTTTCTTT.

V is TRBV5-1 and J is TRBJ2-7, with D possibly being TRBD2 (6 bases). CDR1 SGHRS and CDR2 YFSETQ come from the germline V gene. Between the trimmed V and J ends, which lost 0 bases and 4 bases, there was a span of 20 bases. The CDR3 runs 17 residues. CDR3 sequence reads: CASSLVVLGGSGYEQYF. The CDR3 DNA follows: TGCGCCAGCAGCTTGGTCGTCTTGGGTGGGAGCGGGTACGAGCAGTACTTC.

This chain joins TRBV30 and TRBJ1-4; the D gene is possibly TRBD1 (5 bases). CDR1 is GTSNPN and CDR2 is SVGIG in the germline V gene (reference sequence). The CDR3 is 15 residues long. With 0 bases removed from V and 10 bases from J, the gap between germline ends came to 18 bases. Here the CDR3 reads CAWSVHGGVSGKLFF. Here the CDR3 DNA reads TGTGCCTGGAGTGTACACGGGGGGGTATCCGGAAAACTGTTTTTT.

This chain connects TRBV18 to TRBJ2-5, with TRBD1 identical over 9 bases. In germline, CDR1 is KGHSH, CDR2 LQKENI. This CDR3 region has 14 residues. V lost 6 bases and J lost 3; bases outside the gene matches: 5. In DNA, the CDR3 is TGTGCCAGCTCCCCCGGGACAGGGAAAGAGACCCAGTACTTC. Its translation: CASSPGTGKETQYF. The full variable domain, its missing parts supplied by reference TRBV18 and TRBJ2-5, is NAGVMQNPRHLVRRRGQEARLRCSPMKGHSHVYWYRQLPEEGLKFMVYLQKENIIDESGMPKERFSAEFPKEGPSILRIQQVVRGDSAAYFCASSPGTGKETQYFGPGTRLLVL.

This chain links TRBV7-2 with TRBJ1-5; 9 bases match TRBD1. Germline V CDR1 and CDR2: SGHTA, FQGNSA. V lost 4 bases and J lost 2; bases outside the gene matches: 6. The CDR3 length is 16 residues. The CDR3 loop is CASSWRGQGGNQPQHF. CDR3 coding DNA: TGTGCCAGCAGCTGGCGGGGACAGGGCGGCAATCAGCCCCAGCATTTT.

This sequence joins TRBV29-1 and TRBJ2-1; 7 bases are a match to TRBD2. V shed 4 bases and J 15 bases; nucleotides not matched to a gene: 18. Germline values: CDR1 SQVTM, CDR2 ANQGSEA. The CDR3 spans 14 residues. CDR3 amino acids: CSVAVAGRPTLGFF. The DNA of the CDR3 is TGCAGCGTTGCGGTAGCGGGTCGGCCAACCCTCGGGTTCTTC.

Here the CDR3 reads CAWSLRNTGELFF. The CDR3, as DNA: TGTGCCTGGAGTCTTAGAAACACCGGGGAGCTGTTTTTT. The chain links TRBV30 to TRBJ2-2; D ambiguous. The V gene lost 2 bases and the J gene lost 2 bases, with 6 bases spanning the gap. CDR1 and CDR2 from the germline V gene are GTSNPN and SVGIG (reference sequence). This CDR3 spans 13 amino acids.

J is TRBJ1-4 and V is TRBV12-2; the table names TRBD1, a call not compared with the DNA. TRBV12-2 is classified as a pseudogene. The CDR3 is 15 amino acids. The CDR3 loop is CASRSITGGREKLFF. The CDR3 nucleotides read TGTGCAAGTCGCTCGATTACAGGGGGGCGGGAAAAACTGTTTTTT.

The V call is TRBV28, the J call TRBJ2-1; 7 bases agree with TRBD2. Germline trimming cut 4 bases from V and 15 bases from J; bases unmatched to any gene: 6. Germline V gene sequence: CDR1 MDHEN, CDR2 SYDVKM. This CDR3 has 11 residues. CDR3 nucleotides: TGTGCCAGCAGTTCAAGGCGGGAGTGGTTCTTC. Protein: CASSSRREWFF.

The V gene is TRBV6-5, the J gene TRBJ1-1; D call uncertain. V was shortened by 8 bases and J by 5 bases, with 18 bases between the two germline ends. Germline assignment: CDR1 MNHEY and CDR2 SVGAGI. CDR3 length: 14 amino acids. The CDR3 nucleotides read TGTGCCAGCGGAGCGGACCGAGGAGGAACTGAAGCTTTCTTT. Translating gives CASGADRGGTEAFF.

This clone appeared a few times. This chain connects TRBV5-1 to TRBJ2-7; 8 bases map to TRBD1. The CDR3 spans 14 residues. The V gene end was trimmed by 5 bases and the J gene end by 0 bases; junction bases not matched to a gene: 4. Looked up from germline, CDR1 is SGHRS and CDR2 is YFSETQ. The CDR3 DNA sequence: TGCGCCAGCAGGGGGACAGGTAGCTCCTACGAGCAGTACTTC. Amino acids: CASRGTGSSYEQYF.

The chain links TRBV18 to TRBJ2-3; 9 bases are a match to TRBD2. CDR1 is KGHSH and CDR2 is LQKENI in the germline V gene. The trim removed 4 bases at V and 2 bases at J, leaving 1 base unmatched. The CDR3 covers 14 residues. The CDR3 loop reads CASSQREDTDTQYF. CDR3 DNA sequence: TGTGCCAGCTCACAGCGGGAGGACACAGATACGCAGTATTTT.

CDR3 loop: CASSSRSGSRGNEQFF. The CDR3 DNA reads TGCGCCAGCAGCTCCCGAAGCGGGAGTCGCGGCAATGAGCAGTTCTTC. This chain links TRBV5-1 with TRBJ2-1, with TRBD2 matching over 8 bases. The length of the CDR3 is 16 residues. J was trimmed by 6 bases and V by 3 bases; bases with no gene match: 11. Germline V gene sequence: CDR1 SGHRS, CDR2 YFSETQ.

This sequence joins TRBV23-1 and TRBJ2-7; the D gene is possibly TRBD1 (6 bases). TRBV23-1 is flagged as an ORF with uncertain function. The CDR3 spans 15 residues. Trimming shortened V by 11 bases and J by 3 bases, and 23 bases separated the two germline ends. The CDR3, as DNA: TGCGCCGGGGCCCTCTGGAGACAGGCCGACTACGAGCAGTACTTC. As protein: CAGALWRQADYEQYF.

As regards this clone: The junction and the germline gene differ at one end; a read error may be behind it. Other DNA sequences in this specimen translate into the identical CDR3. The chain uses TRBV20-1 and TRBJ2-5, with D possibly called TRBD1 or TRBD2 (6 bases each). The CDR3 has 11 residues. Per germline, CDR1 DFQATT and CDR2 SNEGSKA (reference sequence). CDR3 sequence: CSARGGETQYF. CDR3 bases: TGCAGTGCAAGAGGGGGGGAGACCCAGTACTTC.

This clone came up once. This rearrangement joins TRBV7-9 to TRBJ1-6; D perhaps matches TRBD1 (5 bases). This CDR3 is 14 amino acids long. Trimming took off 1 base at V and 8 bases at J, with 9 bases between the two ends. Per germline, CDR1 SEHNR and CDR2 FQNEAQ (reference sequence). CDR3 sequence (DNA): TGTGCCAGCAGCTTAGTTGGGGGAGATTCACCCCTCCACTTT. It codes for CASSLVGGDSPLHF. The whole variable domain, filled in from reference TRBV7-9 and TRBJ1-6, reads DTGVSQNPRHKITKRGQNVTFRCDPISEHNRLYWYRQTLGQGPEFLTYFQNEAQLEKSRLLSDRFSAERPKGSFSTLEIQRTEQGDSAMYLCASSLVGGDSPLHFGNGTRLTVT.

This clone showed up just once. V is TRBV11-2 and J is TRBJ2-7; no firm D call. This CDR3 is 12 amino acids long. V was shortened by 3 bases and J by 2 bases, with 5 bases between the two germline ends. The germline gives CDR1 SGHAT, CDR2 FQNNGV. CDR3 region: CASSFTAYEQYF. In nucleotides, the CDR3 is TGTGCCAGCAGCTTTACAGCCTACGAGCAGTACTTC. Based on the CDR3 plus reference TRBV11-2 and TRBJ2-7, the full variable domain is EAGVAQSPRYKIIEKRQSVAFWCNPISGHATLYWYQQILGQGPKLLIQFQNNGVVDDSQLPKDRFSAERLKGVDSTLKIQPAKLEDSAVYLCASSFTAYEQYFGPGTRLTVT.